A single sample gave rise to the 27 T cell receptor beta chains below, sequenced in a study of cytomegalovirus exposure and HLA in healthy donors. PCR employed 60 Vbeta and 13 Jbeta primers. Using immunoSEQ multiplex PCR, the repertoire was profiled, and TCRdb retains in-frame clones only, with some absent. The top ten clones hold more than 1% of a sample with 90,000 to 120,000 clones, 75% to 85% of them seen once. The sample consisted of PBMCs. These receptor sequences come from a woman aged 18-35 years in good health and CMV-seronegative.

V is TRBV7-2 and J is TRBJ2-5; D perhaps matches TRBD2 (6 bases). From germline, CDR1 is SGHTA and CDR2 FQGNSA. This CDR3 has 14 amino acids. V was cut by 2 bases and J by 5 bases, with 12 bases left in between. The CDR3 is CASSLSAAGETQYF. The CDR3 DNA is TGTGCCAGCAGCTTATCTGCGGCGGGGGAGACCCAGTACTTC.

This chain links TRBV30 with TRBJ2-3, with 7 nucleotides matching TRBD1. The V gene's germline CDR1 is GTSNPN and CDR2 SVGIG (reference sequence). V shed 4 bases and J 2 bases; nucleotides not matched to a gene: 9. This CDR3 region has 15 residues. CDR3: CAWTSEGAPTDTQYF. In DNA, the CDR3 is TGTGCCTGGACGAGTGAGGGGGCCCCCACAGATACGCAGTATTTT.

About this clone: Germline is not matched at one junction end, which may reflect a read error. The chain recombines TRBV4-3 with TRBJ2-6, with D perhaps TRBD1 (5 bases). Per the germline V gene, CDR1 is LGHNA and CDR2 is YSLEER. CDR3 size: 17 residues. This CDR3 is CASSQDRWGSGANVLTF. The DNA of the CDR3 is TGCGCCAGCAGCCAAGATAGGTGGGGCTCTGGGGCAAACGTCCTGACTTTC.

This chain connects TRBV29-1 to TRBJ2-7; 7 bases line up with TRBD1. V shed 5 bases, J shed 2 bases, and the junction held 3 bases outside the gene matches. This CDR3 region has 12 residues. Germline loops: CDR1 SQVTM, CDR2 ANQGSEA. The CDR3 sequence is CSVTGVAYEQYF. DNA for the CDR3: TGCAGCGTTACAGGGGTCGCCTACGAGCAGTACTTC.

J is TRBJ2-2 and V is TRBV19; D gene uncertain. CDR3 length equals 11 residues. CDR1 is LNHDA and CDR2 is SQIVND in the germline V gene (reference sequence). V gave up 7 bases and J gave up 6 bases, with 6 bases separating them. CDR3 sequence (DNA): TGTGCCAGTAAAACGGCCGGGGAGCTGTTTTTT. It yields the protein CASKTAGELFF.

This clone was detected only once. The J gene is TRBJ2-1, the V gene TRBV6-5; 10 bases are shared with TRBD1. From germline, CDR1 is MNHEY and CDR2 SVGAGI. The length of the CDR3 is 15 residues. V shed 2 bases and J 4 bases; nucleotides not matched to a gene: 2. The CDR3 region has the DNA TGTGCCAGCAGTTACGACAGGGGGCGATACAATGAGCAGTTCTTC. This sequence encodes CASSYDRGRYNEQFF.

The chain has TRBV27 and TRBJ1-6; D perhaps matches TRBD1 (5 bases). The germline gives CDR1 MNHEY, CDR2 SMNVEV (reference sequence). Deletions cut 5 bases from V and 12 bases from J, with 11 bases between. This CDR3 is built from 12 residues. CDR3 region: CASSRPTGPLHF. For the CDR3, the DNA is TGTGCCAGCAGTCGTCCCACAGGACCCCTCCACTTT.

The count of this clone is one. The V call is TRBV6-5, the J call TRBJ1-4; D remains ambiguous. This CDR3 has 15 residues. From germline, CDR1 is MNHEY and CDR2 SVGAGI. Trimming removed 0 bases at V and 5 bases at J, with 10 bases between. The CDR3 region has the DNA TGTGCCAGCAGTTACTCGACACGGATAAATGAAAAACTGTTTTTT. Encoded protein: CASSYSTRINEKLFF.

In DNA form, the CDR3 reads TGTGCCAGCAGTGCTACTAGCGGGAGTTTGTCCTACAATGAGCAGTTCTTC. Its translation: CASSATSGSLSYNEQFF. The chain is built from TRBV25-1 and TRBJ2-1; 11 nucleotides align to TRBD2. Unmatched junction bases numbered 6, after V lost 4 bases and J lost 1 base. The CDR3 runs to 17 residues. CDR1 is MGHDK and CDR2 is SYGVNS in the germline V gene.

The chain combines TRBV5-4 with TRBJ1-4, with 8 nucleotides matching TRBD1. The CDR3 runs 20 residues. Trimming took 4 bases from V and 6 from J; bases not matched to a gene: 23. The germline V gene encodes CDR1 SGHNT and CDR2 YYREEE (reference sequence). The CDR3 spells CASSRGGGRPLAGGDEKLFF. DNA of the CDR3: TGTGCCAGCAGCCGGGGCGGGGGTAGGCCTCTAGCAGGGGGCGATGAAAAACTGTTTTTT. The full variable domain, in which reference TRBV5-4 and TRBJ1-4 provide the parts outside the CDR3, is ETGVTQSPTHLIKTRGQQVTLRCSSQSGHNTVSWYQQALGQGPQFIFQYYREEENGRGNFPPRFSGLQFPNYSSELNVNALELDDSALYLCASSRGGGRPLAGGDEKLFFGSGTQLSVL.

The chain combines TRBV29-1 with TRBJ1-1; the match to TRBD1 covers 9 bases. In germline, CDR1 is SQVTM, CDR2 ANQGSEA. CDR3 length: 13 amino acids. Trimming cost V 5 bases and J 2 bases; bases outside gene matches: 3. CDR3 amino acids: CSVLTGGNTEAFF. The CDR3, as DNA: TGCAGCGTTTTGACAGGGGGTAACACTGAAGCTTTCTTT.

V is TRBV6-1 and J is TRBJ2-7; D may be TRBD1 (6 bases). Germline V gives CDR1 MNHNS, CDR2 SASEGT. CDR3 length equals 15 residues. Trimming pared 2 bases from V and 0 bases from J, leaving 11 bases between. This chain's CDR3 is CASSEQGRGSYEQYF. The CDR3 DNA follows: TGTGCCAGCAGTGAACAGGGGAGAGGCTCCTACGAGCAGTACTTC.

The chain couples TRBV11-2 to TRBJ2-5; D is perhaps TRBD1 (5 bases). Germline loops: CDR1 SGHAT, CDR2 FQNNGV. V lost 5 bases and J 4 bases, leaving 8 bases between the germline ends. This CDR3 contains 12 residues. The chain's CDR3 is CASSTGRETQYF. CDR3 nucleotides: TGTGCCAGCAGCACAGGTCGAGAGACCCAGTACTTC.

V and J are TRBV4-1 and TRBJ1-5; 9 bases match TRBD1. The trim removed 1 base at V and 7 bases at J, leaving 8 bases unmatched. Germline CDR1 reads MGHRA; CDR2 reads YSYEKL. This CDR3 is 16 amino acids long. CDR3 sequence reads: CASSQGGRQGVQPQHF. CDR3 DNA: TGCGCCAGCAGCCAAGGGGGACGACAGGGGGTACAGCCCCAGCATTTT.

The chain couples TRBV28 to TRBJ1-4, with TRBD1 as a possible D gene (5 bases). Between the trimmed V and J ends, which lost 6 bases and 4 bases, there was a span of 15 bases. Germline CDR1 reads MDHEN; CDR2 reads SYDVKM. The CDR3 has 15 amino acids. CDR3 protein: CASRTEDRYNEKLFF. The CDR3, as DNA: TGTGCCAGCAGAACCGAAGACAGATATAATGAAAAACTGTTTTTT.

CDR3 sequence (DNA): TGCGCCAGCAGCCCGGGACTAGCGGATAGCTCCTACAATGAGCAGTTCTTC. Encoded protein: CASSPGLADSSYNEQFF. The V and J genes are TRBV5-1 and TRBJ2-1, with TRBD2 identical over 11 bases. The trim removed 4 bases at V and 0 bases at J, leaving 6 bases unmatched. The CDR3 extends over 17 amino acids. Germline assignment: CDR1 SGHRS and CDR2 YFSETQ.

The chain has TRBV7-8 and TRBJ1-4; maybe TRBD1 (5 bases). Germline-derived CDR1 and CDR2 are SGHVS and FQNEAQ. The ends were cut back, 2 bases at V and 8 bases at J, with 15 bases in the middle. CDR3 length: 15 residues. The CDR3: CASSLNWSSGEKLFF. In nucleotides, the CDR3 is TGTGCCAGCAGCTTAAACTGGTCCTCAGGGGAAAAACTGTTTTTT.

J is TRBJ1-1 and V is TRBV19; 8 bases match TRBD1. The trim removed 10 bases at V and 1 base at J, leaving 5 bases unmatched. The germline gives CDR1 LNHDA, CDR2 SQIVND (reference sequence). This CDR3 region has 13 residues. As DNA, the CDR3 is TGTGCCACTTCGGACAGGGCGAACACTGAAGCTTTCTTT. Translating gives CATSDRANTEAFF.

The J gene is TRBJ1-2, the V gene TRBV30; D possibly corresponds to TRBD1 (6 bases). With 5 bases removed from V and 5 bases from J, the gap between germline ends came to 15 bases. CDR3 size: 13 residues. Germline V gives CDR1 GTSNPN, CDR2 SVGIG (reference sequence). The CDR3 reads CAWQQGVIYGYTF. The CDR3 coding sequence is TGTGCCTGGCAACAGGGAGTAATATATGGCTACACCTTC.

J is TRBJ2-5 and V is TRBV6-1; 8 bases are a match to TRBD2. Judging by the DNA end, TRBJ2-7 fits better; the J call may be wrong. Germline V CDR1 and CDR2: MNHNS, SASEGT. There are 16 residues in the CDR3. The CDR3: CASSESSGSPSYEQYF. The CDR3 coding sequence is TGTGCCAGCAGTGAATCCAGCGGGAGCCCCTCCTACGAGCAGTACTTC.

The rearrangement uses TRBV29-1 and TRBJ2-1; the D is unclear. Germline V gives CDR1 SQVTM, CDR2 ANQGSEA. This CDR3 comprises 11 residues. The ends were cut back, 7 bases at V and 9 bases at J, with 13 bases in the middle. The CDR3 region is CSGFALGEQFF. The CDR3 DNA reads TGCAGCGGTTTCGCGCTCGGTGAGCAGTTCTTC.

With respect to this clone: One junction end disagrees with the germline gene, perhaps due to a read error. The chain uses TRBV7-9 and TRBJ1-2; TRBD1 agrees at 8 bases. The CDR3 runs to 14 residues. The germline CDR1 and CDR2 sequences are SEHNR and FQNEAQ (reference sequence). The CDR3 protein is CASSLGPPGGGSHF. The CDR3 coding sequence is TGTGCCAGCAGCTTAGGGCCCCCAGGGGGCGGGTCCCACTTC.

The sample holds a few counts of this clone. This chain links TRBV4-1 with TRBJ2-7; D might be TRBD1 (5 bases). The germline CDR1 and CDR2 sequences are MGHRA and YSYEKL. V lost 1 base to trimming and J lost 6 bases, with 28 bases between them. The CDR3 runs 19 residues. The CDR3, as DNA: TGCGCCAGCAGCCAAGTTGGAAGAAACACAGGCCCCAGAGGTTCCGAGCAGTACTTC. This sequence encodes CASSQVGRNTGPRGSEQYF.

Only one count was recorded for this clone. This chain connects TRBV11-2 to TRBJ1-1; D unclear. Germline values: CDR1 SGHAT, CDR2 FQNNGV. The length of the CDR3 is 11 residues. V dropped 4 bases and J dropped 11 bases, with 11 bases sitting between them. The CDR3: CASSSYHGAFF. The CDR3 DNA is TGTGCCAGCAGCTCTTACCACGGGGCTTTCTTT. Drawing the rest from reference TRBV11-2 and TRBJ1-1, the complete variable domain is EAGVAQSPRYKIIEKRQSVAFWCNPISGHATLYWYQQILGQGPKLLIQFQNNGVVDDSQLPKDRFSAERLKGVDSTLKIQPAKLEDSAVYLCASSSYHGAFFGQGTRLTVV.

In DNA form, the CDR3 reads TGCGCCAGCAGCCAAGATCAGGGGAATGAAAAACTGTTTTTT. Translated, it gives CASSQDQGNEKLFF. The rearrangement links TRBV4-1 to TRBJ1-4; D is possibly TRBD1 (6 bases). Germline values: CDR1 MGHRA, CDR2 YSYEKL. Between the trimmed V and J ends, which lost 0 bases and 5 bases, there was a span of 7 bases. This CDR3 is 14 amino acids long.

J is TRBJ2-3 and V is TRBV5-1; 8 bases map to TRBD2. The CDR3 is 17 amino acids. CDR1 is SGHRS, CDR2 YFSETQ, per germline. Losses at the gene ends were 0 bases for V and 2 bases for J; bases not matched to a gene: 8. The chain's CDR3 is CASSLEASGGLTDTQYF. The CDR3 nucleotides are TGCGCCAGCAGCTTGGAGGCAAGCGGGGGCCTCACAGATACGCAGTATTTT.

The chain is built from TRBV6-1 and TRBJ2-1; the D gene is possibly TRBD2 (6 bases). The CDR3 spans 13 residues. Germline loops: CDR1 MNHNS, CDR2 SASEGT. V was pared by 5 bases and J by 6 bases, with 11 bases between. As DNA, the CDR3 is TGTGCCAGCAGTTCCATCGGGGGCAATGAGCAGTTCTTC. Translation: CASSSIGGNEQFF.